This T cell receptor (beta chain) comes out of a study of blood T cells in healthy people across ages. Study-level results: CMV status of donors was unknown, possibly confounding expanded clonotype changes.

About this clonotype itself: The antigen remains undetermined.

Donors ranged from roughly 6 to 90 years old and were healthy Caucasians in Russia. The use of a sample-barcoded 5' primer and a J-beta primer mix characterized a second PCR of about 7 to 12 cycles. Each CDR3 protein gets one entry after TCRdb re-called the 5' RACE reads with MiXCR. The sample yields over 700,000 distinct CDR3 sequences, approximately 53% seen once. The CDR3 spans 17 residues. V lost 5 bases and J lost 0, with 14 bases in between. The germline V gene has CDR1 SEHNR and CDR2 FQNEAQ (reference sequence). The chain uses TRBV7-9 and TRBJ2-6; no reliable D call. This TCR derives from an elderly man in good health. The sequenced sample consisted of blood. Here the CDR3 DNA reads TGTGCCAGCAGCCCCACCGGGCCTAACTCTGGGGCCAACGTCCTGACTTTC. Protein sequence: CASSPTGPNSGANVLTF.